The 27 T cell receptor beta chains below all came from one sample that was sequenced in a study of control samples from healthy donors and cancer patients. The repertoire was sequenced with immunoSEQ multiplex PCR; TCRdb's copy has only in-frame clones and lacks some. The table has 35,000 to 55,000 clones, roughly 90% seen once. Sequences were obtained from PBMCs. Every receptor here comes from a middle-aged woman with head and neck cancer.

The V gene is TRBV4-1, the J gene TRBJ1-6; D is unclear. V lost 1 base to trimming and J lost 8 bases, with 12 bases between them. CDR3 size: 15 residues. Per the germline V gene, CDR1 is MGHRA and CDR2 is YSYEKL. The CDR3 region has the DNA TGCGCCAGCAGCCAAGGAAGCAGCAATGATTCACCCCTCCACTTT. Its protein is CASSQGSSNDSPLHF.

The rearrangement uses TRBV19 and TRBJ2-7; perhaps TRBD2 as D (6 bases). The CDR3 covers 15 residues. V was clipped by 10 bases and J by 0 bases, with 19 bases between them. Looked up from germline, CDR1 is LNHDA and CDR2 is SQIVND (reference sequence). In DNA form, the CDR3 reads TGTGCCACCTCAAAGGGCGGGACCCCCTCCTACGAGCAGTACTTC. This encodes CATSKGGTPSYEQYF.

This chain connects TRBV2 to TRBJ1-3; D not resolved. Looked up from germline, CDR1 is SNHLY and CDR2 is FYNNEI. The CDR3 has 13 residues. The CDR3 sequence: CVPRSLSGNTIYF. CDR3 DNA sequence: TGTGTCCCACGGAGCCTCTCTGGAAACACCATATATTTT.

V and J are TRBV6-5 and TRBJ1-2, with D tentatively TRBD1 (5 bases). V gave up 8 bases and J gave up 7 bases, with 17 bases separating them. Germline-derived CDR1 and CDR2 are MNHEY and SVGAGI. The CDR3 totals 13 residues. CDR3 nucleotides: TGTGCCAGCGCCCGGGAAGGGGAAGGTGGCTACACCTTC. Protein product: CASAREGEGGYTF.

This clone has just one count. The CDR3 nucleotides read TGTGCCAGCAGCCGGACAGGGGGAGTTTATGAAAAACTGTTTTTT. It is translated as CASSRTGGVYEKLFF. The chain combines TRBV6-2 or TRBV6-3 with TRBJ1-4, with 10 bases identical to TRBD1. V shed 6 bases, J shed 6 bases, and the junction held 7 bases outside the gene matches. The CDR3 runs 15 residues. The germline V gene has CDR1 MNHEY and CDR2 SVGEGT.

This clone has just one count. The J gene is TRBJ1-1, the V gene TRBV5-1, with D uncertain. Deletions cut 0 bases from V and 7 bases from J, with 13 bases between. Germline CDR1 and CDR2: SGHRS and YFSETQ. The CDR3 sequence is 14 residues long. The CDR3 spells CASSLVRVSGEAFF. The CDR3 DNA reads TGCGCCAGCAGCTTGGTTAGGGTTTCGGGTGAAGCTTTCTTT.

This chain uses TRBV5-1 with TRBJ2-1; a possible D gene is TRBD2 (6 bases). Trimming stripped 4 bases from V and 7 bases from J, with 21 bases between. Germline loops: CDR1 SGHRS, CDR2 YFSETQ. CDR3 length: 16 residues. CDR3 DNA: TGCGCCAGCAGCCCTTTTACTAGCTTAGGGCCAAATGAGCAGTTCTTC. The encoded protein is CASSPFTSLGPNEQFF.

The chain links TRBV13 to TRBJ1-2; TRBD1 aligns across 9 bases. Germline lookup yields CDR1 PRHDT and CDR2 FYEKMQ (reference sequence). After removal of 5 bases from V and 4 bases from J, the junction contained 5 bases not matched to a gene. The CDR3 covers 14 residues. The CDR3 spells CASSPRTGAYGYTF. The CDR3 coding sequence is TGTGCCAGCAGCCCTAGGACAGGGGCCTATGGCTACACCTTC.

The chain combines TRBV5-1 with TRBJ1-3; 7 bases match TRBD1. J lost 4 bases, V lost 2 bases, and 9 bases had no gene match. CDR1 and CDR2 (germline): SGHRS, YFSETQ. This CDR3 contains 16 residues. The CDR3 spells CASSFRPRGSGNTIYF. The CDR3 DNA follows: TGCGCCAGCAGCTTCAGACCCAGGGGGTCGGGAAACACCATATATTTT.

V usage is TRBV6-2 or TRBV6-3 and J usage is TRBJ2-4, with 8 nucleotides matching TRBD1. The junction had 6 bases not matched to a gene; V was cut back by 0 bases and J by 8 bases. The CDR3 length is 15 residues. Germline-derived CDR1 and CDR2 are MNHEY and SVGEGT. For the CDR3, the DNA is TGTGCCAGCAGTTACTCGTCCAGGGGGCGAGACATTCAGTACTTC. Translated, it gives CASSYSSRGRDIQYF.

The chain recombines TRBV7-3 with TRBJ2-4, with D possibly matching TRBD2 (6 bases). Deletions cut 2 bases from V and 8 bases from J, with 10 bases between. Germline CDR1 reads SGHTA; CDR2 reads FQGTGA. This CDR3 contains 13 residues. As DNA, the CDR3 is TGTGCCAGCAGCTTAGGAGGAGGGGACATTCAGTACTTC. Protein: CASSLGGGDIQYF. Full variable domain (remainder filled in from reference TRBV7-3 and TRBJ2-4): GAGVSQTPSNKVTEKGKYVELRCDPISGHTALYWYRQSLGQGPEFLIYFQGTGAADDSGLPNDRFFAVRPEGSVSTLKIQRTERGDSAVYLCASSLGGGDIQYFGAGTRLSVL.

CDR3: CASSYGLPGSGNEQFF. CDR3 in DNA: TGTGCCAGCAGTTACGGACTACCCGGGAGTGGGAATGAGCAGTTCTTC. The chain employs TRBV27 and TRBJ2-1, with D possibly matching TRBD2 (6 bases). The V gene lost 4 bases and the J gene lost 7 bases, with 20 bases spanning the gap. The CDR3 length is 16 residues. Germline CDR1 is MNHEY and CDR2 is SMNVEV (reference sequence).

The chain links TRBV30 to TRBJ1-2; D is ambiguous. Germline loops: CDR1 GTSNPN, CDR2 SVGIG (reference sequence). V shed 0 bases and J shed 4 bases, with 9 bases lying between them. This CDR3 has 13 residues. The CDR3 nucleotides are TGTGCCTGGAGTGTACGACTGGGCTATGGCTACACCTTC. Encoded protein: CAWSVRLGYGYTF.

This chain joins TRBV28 and TRBJ2-2; D is unclear. Trimming pared 11 bases from V and 2 bases from J, leaving 15 bases between. Germline V gene lookup returns CDR1 MDHEN and CDR2 SYDVKM. The length of the CDR3 is 14 residues. CDR3 DNA sequence: TGTGCCGGCTCGAACTCCTTAAACACCGGGGAGCTGTTTTTT. Translation gives CAGSNSLNTGELFF.

The chain links TRBV29-1 to TRBJ1-2; D is undetermined. Trimming stripped 3 bases from V and 2 bases from J, with 10 bases between. This CDR3 is 13 amino acids long. Germline CDR1 and CDR2: SQVTM and ANQGSEA. In nucleotides, the CDR3 is TGCAGCGTTGAGTCGGTGGCAAACTATGGCTACACCTTC. Its protein is CSVESVANYGYTF. Looking up the rest from reference TRBV29-1 and TRBJ1-2 gives the full variable domain: SAVISQKPSRDICQRGTSLTIQCQVDSQVTMMFWYRQQPGQSLTLIATANQGSEATYESGFVIDKFPISRPNLTFSTLTVSNMSPEDSSIYLCSVESVANYGYTFGSGTRLTVV.

The gene calls are TRBV27 and TRBJ1-1; D gene ambiguous. V was trimmed by 2 bases and J by 0 bases, leaving 4 bases between them. The CDR3 is 13 amino acids. The germline V gene encodes CDR1 MNHEY and CDR2 SMNVEV (reference sequence). CDR3 coding DNA: TGTGCCAGCAGTTTAGCTCTGAACACTGAAGCTTTCTTT. It is translated as CASSLALNTEAFF.

Only a few counts were recorded for this clone. The chain carries TRBV7-9 and TRBJ2-1; possible D gene TRBD2, 5 bases. CDR1 is SEHNR and CDR2 is FQNEAQ in the germline V gene (reference sequence). The CDR3 has 12 amino acids. Trimming removed 1 base at V and 10 bases at J, with 8 bases between. CDR3: CASSLVASEQFF. CDR3 DNA sequence: TGTGCCAGCAGCTTAGTGGCTAGCGAGCAGTTCTTC.

The chain recombines TRBV24-1 with TRBJ2-1, with D unresolved. The germline V gene has CDR1 KGHDR and CDR2 SFDVKD. The CDR3 runs 16 residues. Trimming left V 3 bases short and J 6 bases short, with 17 bases between. The CDR3 region is CATSDPGKSASNEQFF. The DNA of the CDR3 is TGTGCCACCAGTGATCCGGGCAAGTCTGCGAGCAATGAGCAGTTCTTC.

This sequence joins TRBV28 and TRBJ2-5; D may be TRBD1 (6 bases). V was cut by 6 bases and J by 6 bases, with 14 bases left in between. Germline lookup yields CDR1 MDHEN and CDR2 SYDVKM. The CDR3 contains 13 residues. The CDR3 sequence is CASRLQGGQTQYF. CDR3 DNA sequence: TGTGCCAGCAGGCTACAGGGTGGACAGACCCAGTACTTC.

CDR3 coding DNA: TGTGCCAGCAGTTACGTAGGGGTCGGGATGAGCGACGAGCAGTACTTC. Its protein product is CASSYVGVGMSDEQYF. The V gene is TRBV6-2 or TRBV6-3, the J gene TRBJ2-7; the D gene could be TRBD1 or TRBD2 (5 bases each). The length of the CDR3 is 16 residues. V was cut by 2 bases and J by 5 bases, with 19 bases left in between. CDR1 and CDR2 (germline): MNHEY, SVGEGT.

The V and J genes are TRBV4-1 and TRBJ2-5, with 12 bases matching TRBD2. CDR1 MGHRA and CDR2 YSYEKL come from the germline V gene. The ends lost 5 bases at V and 4 bases at J; junction bases unmatched: 8. The CDR3 is made up of 16 amino acids. The chain's CDR3 is CASSRLLAGGAETQYF. In DNA form, the CDR3 reads TGCGCCAGCAGCAGACTCCTAGCGGGAGGGGCAGAGACCCAGTACTTC.

The V and J genes are TRBV7-3 and TRBJ2-5; 10 nucleotides line up with TRBD2. V trimming: 4 bases; J trimming: 2 bases; junction bases outside the gene matches: 4. The germline V gene has CDR1 SGHTA and CDR2 FQGTGA. The CDR3 is 15 residues long. In DNA form, the CDR3 reads TGTGCCAGCAGCTCACTAGCGGGGAAACAAGAGACCCAGTACTTC. Protein product: CASSSLAGKQETQYF.

The chain employs TRBV27 and TRBJ2-3; a possible D gene is TRBD2 (7 bases). Germline CDR1 MNHEY, CDR2 SMNVEV (reference sequence). The V and J ends lost 6 bases and 2 bases respectively, with 12 bases between them. This CDR3 is built from 14 residues. The CDR3 DNA follows: TGTGCCAGCAGAGGGGGGGAGTACACAGATACGCAGTATTTT. Translating gives CASRGGEYTDTQYF.

The J gene is TRBJ1-4, the V gene TRBV4-2; 7 bases map to TRBD1. J gave up 7 bases and V 1 base, and 9 bases lay outside the gene matches. The CDR3 extends over 16 amino acids. Germline V gene data show CDR1 as LGHNA and CDR2 as YNFKEQ. The DNA of the CDR3 is TGTGCCAGCAGCCAAGTGATTCGCAGGGGGAGTGAAAAACTGTTTTTT. Translation gives CASSQVIRRGSEKLFF.

The chain joins TRBV2 to TRBJ2-5, with D perhaps assigned TRBD1 or TRBD2 (6 bases each). V was pared by 11 bases and J by 1 base, with 14 bases between. CDR1 and CDR2 from the germline V gene are SNHLY and FYNNEI. The CDR3 is 13 amino acids. CDR3: CAGSGGSQETQYF. The CDR3, as DNA: TGTGCCGGCTCCGGGGGCAGCCAAGAGACCCAGTACTTC.

The chain has TRBV28 and TRBJ2-2, with D possibly being TRBD1 (5 bases). This CDR3 comprises 15 residues. Germline V CDR1 and CDR2: MDHEN, SYDVKM. The ends were cut back, 5 bases at V and 3 bases at J, with 13 bases in the middle. In DNA, the CDR3 is TGTGCCAGCAGTCCACCACAACAGGACACCGGGGAGCTGTTTTTT. Amino acids: CASSPPQQDTGELFF. Combining the CDR3 with reference TRBV28 and TRBJ2-2 gives the whole variable domain DVKVTQSSRYLVKRTGEKVFLECVQDMDHENMFWYRQDPGLGLRLIYFSYDVKMKEKGDIPEGYSVSREKKERFSLILESASTNQTSMYLCASSPPQQDTGELFFGEGSRLTVL.

The rearrangement uses TRBV7-9 and TRBJ1-1; perhaps TRBD1 as D (5 bases). V dropped 2 bases and J dropped 6 bases, with 7 bases sitting between them. The CDR3 is 12 residues long. CDR1 and CDR2 (germline): SEHNR, FQNEAQ (reference sequence). DNA for the CDR3: TGTGCCAGCAGCTTACCGGGGGCTGAAGCTTTCTTT. Residues: CASSLPGAEAFF.